This TCR beta chain stems from a study of blood T cell repertoires in COVID-19. Study as a whole: Acute-phase and convalescent COVID-19 samples originated in the United States, Italy and Spain. T cells, B-cell-depleted T cells, or PBMCs provided the cDNA or gDNA that served as material.

TCRdb's table, derived via immunoSEQ multiplex PCR, lists solely in-frame clones and lacks some. The sample shows about 170,000 clones, around 74% of them seen only once. CDR1 MDHEN and CDR2 SYDVKM come from the germline V gene. Deletions cut 8 bases from V and 4 bases from J, with 14 bases between. This CDR3 has 13 amino acids. The sample was peripheral blood. The chain has TRBV28 and TRBJ2-5; TRBD1 is a possible D gene (5 bases). The sequence was obtained from a woman aged 80 or over with acute or convalescent COVID-19. The DNA of the CDR3 is TGTGCCAGCTTCACGTACCAGGGAGAGACCCAGTACTTC. Protein product: CASFTYQGETQYF.